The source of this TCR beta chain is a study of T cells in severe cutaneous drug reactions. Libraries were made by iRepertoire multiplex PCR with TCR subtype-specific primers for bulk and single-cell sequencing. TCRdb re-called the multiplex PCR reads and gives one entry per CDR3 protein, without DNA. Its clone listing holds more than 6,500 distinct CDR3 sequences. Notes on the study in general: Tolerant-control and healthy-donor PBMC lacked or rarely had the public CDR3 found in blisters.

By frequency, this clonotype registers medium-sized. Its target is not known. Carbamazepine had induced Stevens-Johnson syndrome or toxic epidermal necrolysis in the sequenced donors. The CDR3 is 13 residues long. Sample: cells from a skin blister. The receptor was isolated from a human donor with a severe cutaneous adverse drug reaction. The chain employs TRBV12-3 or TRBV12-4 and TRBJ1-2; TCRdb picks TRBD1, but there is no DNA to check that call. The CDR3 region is CASSLDPGDGYTF.